This T cell receptor (beta chain) appears in the sequencing data of a study of cytomegalovirus exposure and HLA in healthy donors (dated by TCRdb to 2017 to 2019). For the study in its entirety: In an earlier analysis of some 550 of the donors, 276 Gb of sequence data and 100 million or so unique TCR beta sequences from 150 million to 200 million T cells were reported. Roughly 300 gigabases of sequencing data and 75 million to 85 million unique TCR sequences made up an early release that covered 640 HLA-typed donors. Among the roughly 380 genotyped donors, roughly 80% belonged to the genetic ancestry cluster associated with self-reported Caucasian donors. The study aimed to test whether cataloging public T cell receptors could reveal signatures of past pathogen exposure. The study profiled the T cell repertoires of hundreds of subjects by immunosequencing and related them to cytomegalovirus serostatus. A separate validation cohort of 100 to 150 different subjects was used in addition to the roughly 640-subject first cohort. To predict cytomegalovirus infection status, the study combined high-throughput TCR immunosequencing, statistical association of individual TCRs with disease status, and machine learning. To study patterns of TCR occurrence, a later analysis re-analyzed previously published TCR beta repertoires from 550 to 800 donors and added high-resolution HLA genotyping. Rather than drawing on any new phenotypic data, the later analysis identified candidate immune exposures from TCR beta sequences and the way those sequences occurred across donors. To decide whether each TCR beta V gene segment behaved as functional or pseudogenic, an earlier analysis of approximately 620 of the donors relied on high-throughput TCR beta sequencing. Alongside the repertoire data, information on donor age, sex, ethnicity and CMV serostatus was compiled. In a later genetic analysis, genome-wide SNP genotypes for about three fifths of the roughly 670 donors were used, and that subset was treated as a discovery cohort. All discovery cohort repertoires had been generated using a single sequencing platform. Both class I and class II loci were covered by HLA typing, at four-digit resolution. The number of typed donors differed by locus: 629-630 for A, B, C, DRB1 and DQB1; 500 to 550 for DQA1; approximately 600 for DPA1; and approximately 450 for DPB1. Roughly 5 DR-DQ haplotypes were treated as single units for association and clustering because of strong linkage in the cohort. On average, around 230,000 unique TCR beta nucleotide sequences were sequenced per donor among 398 genotyped donors of the cohort, with roughly 18% of those sequences being non-productive. The research as a whole found: An earlier analysis of several hundred of the donors showed that most TCR beta V segments appeared in productive rearrangements either about 90% or about 30% of the time, which broadly matched IMGT annotations. Sequencing depth was assumed to be roughly uniform across donors in the presence/absence analyses, though that assumption may not hold. A later analysis found that HLA-associated TCR beta chains were more clonally expanded and had lower generation probabilities than equally common non-associated chains. The 87-base-pair reads could not distinguish some IMGT-functional V segments, including TRBV6-2 and TRBV6-3, so those segments were excluded. A later genetic analysis associated a missense DCLRE1C variant with V-gene and J-gene trimming of TCR beta chains, and an independent cohort replicated the association. When HLA alleles, especially DR and DQ, strongly co-occurred, attributing TCR associations to individual alleles was difficult. A later analysis found that most CMV-associated TCR beta chains appeared HLA-restricted, with HLA associations seemingly driven largely by CMV exposure. In a later genetic analysis, fewer N-insertions in productive TCRs were reported among donors in an Asian-associated ancestry cluster than the roughly 700-donor mean. Several of the top co-occurrence clusters appeared to be linked to parvovirus B19, influenza, CMV and Epstein-Barr virus, according to a later analysis. HLA typing was unavailable for some donors at each locus, so association tests used only the typed subset. Correlated functional status among segregating V segments might reflect linkage disequilibrium, but an unknown experimental factor could not be ruled out. The cohort was sequenced for TCR beta chains only, and without alpha or paired-chain data the features that could be detected were limited. A cluster of highly shared sequence variants was judged likely to be a technical artifact of the sequencing pipeline. The earlier analysis of some 540 of the donors excluded roughly 17 rarely observed V segments, including chromosome 9 orphons, because counts were too low. According to a later analysis, TCR association rates differed among HLA loci, with DRB1 alleles showing the most associated TCRs and HLA-C alleles showing the fewest. The authors suggested that the approach could potentially be extended to other disease states and immunological phenotypes. A total of 150 or so TCR beta chains were listed by the study as associated with cytomegalovirus. Most TCR sequences were observed very rarely across donors, whereas some public TCRs were present in many individuals. A further reported finding was that TCR beta sequences accurately predicted the HLA-A and HLA-B alleles for most subjects in the first cohort. For the cohort, immune exposure information was limited to CMV serostatus. At a false discovery rate of 0.05, a later analysis linked 15,000 to 20,000 TCR beta sequences to specific HLA alleles. A few of the identified cytomegalovirus-associated TCR beta chains were confirmed in vitro to be specific for cytomegalovirus antigens. Cytomegalovirus status was reported to be diagnosed by the classifier with high specificity and sensitivity in both the original and validation cohorts.

The CDR3, cysteine through phenylalanine, is 13 amino acids long. The read is trimmed to its CDR3 DNA, 39 bases read in frame from base 1. Based on the germline V gene (reference sequence), the CDR1 and CDR2 sequences are SEHNR and FQNEAQ. V is shortened by 3 bases, J by 1 base, and the region joining them spans 6 bases. The cohort was made up of 500 to 850 healthy bone marrow donors. Cohort members were all nominally healthy when sampled, although unrecorded immune exposures were likely present. The donor tested CMV seropositive and was one of the 289 seropositive cohort members. A peripheral blood sample was collected from each donor, and TCR beta sequencing was performed on peripheral blood mononuclear cells. The Qiagen DNeasy Blood Extraction Kit was used to extract genomic DNA from the blood cell samples. Library preparation used the immunoSEQ multiplex PCR assay. The multiplex PCR relied on a mix of 60 forward primers for TCR Vbeta segments and 13 reverse primers for TCR Jbeta segments. A multiplex PCR assay on genomic DNA amplified the CDR3 region of rearranged TCR beta genes. On the Illumina HiSeq System, the amplified TCR beta libraries were sequenced as 87-base-pair reads. The original methods were these. Across the roughly 700 repertoires, a later analysis counted some 80 million unique TCR beta chains, around 11 million of which were shared by at least two donors. Raw reads were error-corrected and collapsed into unique sequences by a nearest-neighbor algorithm in which closely related sequences were merged to remove PCR and sequencing errors. To assign V, D and J gene segments, CDR3 sequences were aligned to IMGT reference sequences. For a sequence to be retained, a match of at least six nucleotides was required to both a V gene segment and a J gene segment. Rearrangements were classified as productive when the CDR3 lacked stop codons and remained in frame with V and J, and all other rearrangements were classified as non-productive. Following IMGT convention, CDR3 was defined as the stretch from the second conserved V-encoded cysteine up to the conserved J-encoded phenylalanine. In an earlier analysis of 550 to 650 of the donors, sequences lacking an unambiguous match to a single V gene segment were excluded. In an earlier analysis of a few hundred of the donors, a V segment was called functional when productive rearrangements were above 56.7%, and segregating when the standard deviation between donors exceeded 5%. To diagnose cytomegalovirus status from the catalog of TCR beta chain sequences, a statistical classification framework was built. V and J gene assignment, in a later analysis, came from comparing TCR nucleotide sequences with IMGT/GENE-DB human TR gene sequences. In a later analysis, CDR3 sequences and most-parsimonious VDJ recombination scenarios were assigned using the TCRdist pipeline. In a later analysis, each TCR beta chain was defined by its CDR3 amino acid sequence together with its V-gene family, and reads without a unique V-gene family were excluded. As a way to deal with suspected cross-contamination and a sequencing artifact, a later analysis dropped 592 nucleotide sequences that were highly shared and had low generation probability. In a later analysis, a clonal expansion index was calculated for each public chain from normalized within-repertoire ranks of inferred template counts. A later analysis computed generation probabilities with a VDJ recombination model fitted to out-of-frame rearrangements, and checked the results against IGoR. In a later analysis, TCR-TCR, TCR-HLA and TCR-CMV co-occurrence was scored with hypergeometric tests, and a repertoire-size bias correction was applied to TCR pairs. In a later analysis, false discovery rates were estimated by permuting HLA or CMV assignments 20 times. A later analysis grouped co-occurring TCRs with DBSCAN, adding TCRdist sequence similarity when clustering within HLA-allele-positive subsets. Repertoires with fewer than 30,000 or more than 120,000 public chains, plus five repertoires with anomalous nucleotide sharing, were excluded from co-occurrence clustering. In its TCRdb copy, this immuneACCESS table keeps in-frame sequences only and misses some clones. Where compared with another copy, unresolved V genes explain less than half of these, and the others have no known cause. V and J calls and clone size are as listed in that table; D and trimming were resolved from the DNA. This sample's table has entries for 30,000 to 35,000 clones. The top ten clones comprise around 3.5% of the sample.

As to this clone: It has no known antigen specificity.

The rearrangement combines TRBV7-9 with TRBJ1-1; TRBD1 is a possible D gene, resting on 5 matching bases. Sequenced material: PBMCs. The receptor's source is a woman in her thirties or forties in good health and CMV-seropositive. The DNA is as follows: TGTGCCAGCAGCTTGGACAAGAACACTGAAGCTTTCTTT. Its translation is CASSLDKNTEAFF.